The 18 T cell receptor beta chains presented below share a single source sample, sequenced in a study of human T cells and chemical hapten exposure. This sample's time point: pre-sensitization, week 0. Indicated treatment: therapeutic diphenylcyclopropenone sensitization with weekly scalp DPC. Using its own MiXCR run on the RACE reads, TCRdb lists one record per CDR3 protein. The sample holds 250,000 to 300,000 distinct CDR3 sequences, 7.5% to 9% seen once. The input for sequencing was whole blood, taken in connection with sensitization to the hapten diphenylcyclopropenone (DPC). The origin of the receptors is a man between 18 and 29 years old with alopecia areata. Some clones in this sample may be carry-over from other donors' samples.

This chain links TRBV27 with TRBJ1-4, with a tentative D call TRBD1 (5 bases). The V and J ends lost 3 bases and 7 bases respectively, with 15 bases between them. Germline V gene lookup returns CDR1 MNHEY and CDR2 SMNVEV (reference sequence). The CDR3 is 15 amino acids. The CDR3 loop is CASSLTGTVLEKLFF. Written as DNA, the CDR3 is TGTGCCAGCAGTTTGACCGGGACGGTACTTGAAAAACTGTTTTTT.

The V gene is TRBV4-1, the J gene TRBJ2-7; D possibly corresponds to TRBD2 (5 bases). Germline V lookup: CDR1 MGHRA, CDR2 YSYEKL. Trimming removed 0 bases at V and 5 bases at J, with 11 bases between. This CDR3 contains 14 residues. The CDR3 here is CASSQDFIGDEQYF. Written as DNA, the CDR3 is TGCGCCAGCAGCCAAGATTTTATCGGGGACGAGCAGTACTTC.

This clonotype was detected many times. The V and J genes are TRBV7-3 and TRBJ2-6; perhaps D is TRBD1 or TRBD2 (5 bases each). CDR3 length: 15 amino acids. CDR1 is SGHTA and CDR2 is FQGTGA in the germline V gene. Trimming shortened V by 6 bases and J by 4 bases, and 13 bases separated the two germline ends. The CDR3 spells CASSYPGSGANVLTF. The CDR3 DNA is TGTGCCAGCAGTTATCCAGGGAGCGGGGCCAACGTCCTGACTTTC.

In nucleotides, the CDR3 is TGCGCCAGCAGCCCCGGACTAGCGGGGGGGGTTGAGCAGTTCTTC. This codes for CASSPGLAGGVEQFF. The V gene is TRBV4-3, the J gene TRBJ2-1, with 15 nucleotides matching TRBD2. CDR3 length: 15 amino acids. Germline values: CDR1 LGHNA, CDR2 YSLEER. V shed 4 bases and J 9 bases; nucleotides not matched to a gene: 4.

This clonotype was seen only a few times. The chain uses TRBV7-9 and TRBJ2-1, with 7 positions matching TRBD2. Germline values: CDR1 SEHNR, CDR2 FQNEAQ (reference sequence). The CDR3 spans 15 residues. V lost 5 bases and J lost 5; bases outside the gene matches: 9. This chain's CDR3 is CASSPLALFHNEQFF. The CDR3 DNA follows: TGTGCCAGCAGCCCACTAGCGTTATTTCACAATGAGCAGTTCTTC. The full variable domain, in which reference TRBV7-9 and TRBJ2-1 provide the parts outside the CDR3, is DTGVSQNPRHKITKRGQNVTFRCDPISEHNRLYWYRQTLGQGPEFLTYFQNEAQLEKSRLLSDRFSAERPKGSFSTLEIQRTEQGDSAMYLCASSPLALFHNEQFFGPGTRLTVL.

This clonotype was detected ten times or more. V is TRBV29-1 and J is TRBJ2-1; the D gene could be TRBD1 or TRBD2 (5 bases each). The CDR3 runs to 11 residues. With 3 bases removed from V and 8 bases from J, the gap between germline ends came to 8 bases. The germline gives CDR1 SQVTM, CDR2 ANQGSEA. The CDR3 sequence is CSVDRDHEQFF. Here the CDR3 DNA reads TGCAGCGTTGACAGGGACCATGAGCAGTTCTTC.

The chain uses TRBV5-4 and TRBJ1-1, with a weak D call TRBD1 (6 bases). Germline lookup yields CDR1 SGHNT and CDR2 YYREEE (reference sequence). Deletions cut 3 bases from V and 13 bases from J, with 16 bases between. The CDR3 runs 12 residues. CDR3 protein: CASSSNRERVFF. In DNA, the CDR3 is TGTGCCAGCAGCTCAAACAGGGAGAGGGTTTTCTTT.

At least ten counts were recorded for this clonotype. The gene calls are TRBV12-3 or TRBV12-4 and TRBJ2-4, with D maybe TRBD1 (5 bases). The CDR3 extends over 12 amino acids. Trimming took off 5 bases at V and 9 bases at J, with 11 bases between the two ends. The CDR3 loop is CASSRRVGIQYF. The CDR3 bases are TGTGCCAGCAGTCGCAGGGTTGGCATTCAGTACTTC.

This clonotype was observed a few times. V and J are TRBV15 and TRBJ2-3; unclear D gene. The CDR3 sequence is 18 residues long. CDR1 LNHNV and CDR2 YYDKDF come from the germline V gene (reference sequence). V was trimmed by 1 base and J by 2 bases, leaving 19 bases between them. The CDR3 reads CATSRVAPIPTSTDTQYF. DNA of the CDR3: TGTGCCACCAGCAGAGTAGCCCCAATCCCGACTTCCACAGATACGCAGTATTTT.

The table lists this clonotype with many counts. V gene TRBV21-1 combines with J gene TRBJ1-6; whether TRBD1, the table's D call, matches the DNA was not checked. TRBV21-1 represents a pseudogene. The CDR3 runs to 15 residues. The CDR3 DNA reads as TGTGCCAGCAGCTCGAGGGGACAGGGTGATTCACCCCTCCACTTT. Amino acid sequence: CASSSRGQGDSPLHF.

The J gene is TRBJ2-5, the V gene TRBV3-1, with D perhaps matching TRBD2 (6 bases). The CDR3 is made up of 14 amino acids. Germline CDR1 is LGHDT and CDR2 is YNNKEL (reference sequence). V gave up 0 bases and J gave up 6 bases, with 11 bases separating them. CDR3 in amino acids: CASSQDQAGQTQYF. The CDR3 bases are TGTGCCAGCAGCCAAGATCAAGCGGGCCAGACCCAGTACTTC.

Only a few counts were recorded for this clonotype. The chain couples TRBV4-2 to TRBJ1-5; possibly TRBD1 for D (5 bases). Germline CDR1 reads LGHNA; CDR2 reads YNFKEQ. V lost 0 bases and J lost 0, with 12 bases in between. The CDR3 consists of 17 residues. The CDR3 nucleotides are TGTGCCAGCAGCCAAGATCCTGGGGGGGGTAGCAATCAGCCCCAGCATTTT. Translating it yields CASSQDPGGGSNQPQHF.

This clonotype occurred a few times. The rearrangement joins TRBV27 to TRBJ1-1; TRBD1 matches at 9 bases. CDR1 and CDR2 from the germline V gene are MNHEY and SMNVEV (reference sequence). Trimming at V came to 5 bases and at J to 8 bases, leaving 9 bases not matched to a gene. The CDR3 sequence is 14 residues long. CDR3 DNA: TGTGCCAGCAGTCCCCGGGACAGGGAGGTCGAAGCTTTCTTT. This gives the protein CASSPRDREVEAFF.

This clonotype was found a few times. The J gene is TRBJ2-1, the V gene TRBV9; D may match TRBD1 or TRBD2 (5 bases each). The CDR3 extends over 13 amino acids. Trimming took 1 base from V and 6 from J, leaving 8 bases between them. CDR1 and CDR2 from the germline V gene are SGDLS and YYNGEE. The CDR3 spells CASSVMGTNEQFF. The CDR3, as DNA: TGTGCCAGCAGCGTAATGGGGACCAATGAGCAGTTCTTC.

This clonotype was detected many times. This sequence joins TRBV9 and TRBJ1-1; 8 nucleotides agree with TRBD1. With 5 bases clipped from V and 0 bases from J, the junction kept 3 bases outside the gene matches. Per the germline V gene, CDR1 is SGDLS and CDR2 is YYNGEE. This CDR3 has 14 amino acids. Written as DNA, the CDR3 is TGTGCCAGCAGTAGGACAGGGCTGAACACTGAAGCTTTCTTT. Translated, it gives CASSRTGLNTEAFF.

This clonotype occurred many times. The chain has TRBV5-1 and TRBJ2-1, with 7 positions matching TRBD1. V shed 2 bases, J shed 0 bases, and the junction held 5 bases outside the gene matches. The length of the CDR3 is 16 residues. Germline-derived CDR1 and CDR2 are SGHRS and YFSETQ. CDR3 nucleotides: TGCGCCAGCAGCTTAGGGGCAGGGGGCTCCTACAATGAGCAGTTCTTC. Translating gives CASSLGAGGSYNEQFF.

This clonotype was seen a handful of times. This chain links TRBV7-2 with TRBJ2-2, with D perhaps matching TRBD1 (6 bases). The V gene's germline CDR1 is SGHTA and CDR2 FQGNSA. The CDR3 runs 19 residues. With 1 base removed from V and 5 bases from J, the gap between germline ends came to 23 bases. The CDR3 nucleotides are TGTGCCAGCAGCTTAGTCCAGGGGTATAACCCCGCGAGGACCGGGGAGCTGTTTTTT. Its protein product is CASSLVQGYNPARTGELFF.

Ten or more counts support this clonotype. The chain links TRBV7-8 to TRBJ2-1, with no clear D. This CDR3 is built from 14 residues. V shed 2 bases and J shed 2 bases, with 7 bases lying between them. The V gene's germline CDR1 is SGHVS and CDR2 FQNEAQ. CDR3 in amino acids: CASSLSTTYNEQFF. CDR3 bases: TGTGCCAGCAGCTTAAGCACAACCTACAATGAGCAGTTCTTC.